This T cell receptor beta chain originates from a study of blood T cell repertoires in COVID-19. This clone was picked up one time. Authors' methods: Quantification of nucleated cells was approximated via reference gene primer amplification. Using immunoSEQ multiplex PCR, the repertoire was profiled, and TCRdb retains in-frame clones only, with some absent. For V, J and clone size, that table is used; D and trimming come from the DNA. Here the sample spans 50,000 to 75,000 clones, roughly 87% being singletons. Material: peripheral blood. This TCR came from a man older than 75 in a cohort sampled during active COVID-19.

The CDR3: CASSLFGLAGVLDTQYF. The CDR3 DNA follows: TGTGCCAGCAGTTTATTTGGACTAGCGGGCGTCCTGGATACGCAGTATTTT. The chain employs TRBV27 and TRBJ2-3; 11 nucleotides agree with TRBD2. The germline gives CDR1 MNHEY, CDR2 SMNVEV (reference sequence). V shed 1 base and J 6 bases; nucleotides not matched to a gene: 9. The CDR3 extends over 17 amino acids.